Detailed here is one T cell receptor (beta chain). This CDR3 is 16 amino acids long. Germline V gives CDR1 SGHDN, CDR2 FVKESK. Trimming took 3 bases from V and 6 from J; bases not matched to a gene: 10. The PCR ran on 60 Vbeta and 13 Jbeta primers. The table came from immunoSEQ multiplex PCR; TCRdb's copy has only in-frame clones and leaves some out. The repertoire holds under 200,000 clones, roughly 77% seen once, with around 2.1% in the top ten. The entry originates in a study of cytomegalovirus exposure and HLA in healthy donors. Study-level information: Genotyping showed roughly 76% of 300 to 450 donors falling in the Caucasian-associated ancestry cluster.

Donors likely had unrecorded immune exposures despite being nominally healthy when sampled. Material for sequencing was PBMCs. This receptor was obtained from a man over 45 in good health and CMV-seropositive. This sequence joins TRBV14 and TRBJ2-1; 8 positions match TRBD1. The CDR3 protein is CASSQRRTGNGNEQFF. CDR3 bases: TGTGCCAGCAGCCAGCGCCGGACAGGGAATGGCAATGAGCAGTTCTTC.